This record covers a single T cell receptor (beta chain). Its matching antigen is unknown. Donor samples were obtained from healthy Caucasian individuals from Russia, aged 6 to 90. At least 5.5 micrograms of total RNA were extracted per sample. This CDR3 is built from 13 residues. Looked up from germline, CDR1 is SGDLS and CDR2 is YYNGEE. Deletions cut 1 base from V and 1 base from J, with 5 bases between. Combining a sample-barcoded 5' primer with a J-beta primer mix, a second PCR ran for 7 to 11 cycles. From the 5' RACE reads, TCRdb called clonotypes with MiXCR, one entry per CDR3 protein. This table has 1,500,000 or so distinct CDR3 sequences, 35% to 45% appearing once. This record belongs to a study of blood T cells in healthy people across ages. Looking at the study overall: Template switching caught about one barcoded beta molecule for each two T cells.

Study conclusions and caveats: Unsorted PBMC material precluded a definitive naive versus antigen-experienced comparison.

This receptor was taken from a woman aged 18-29 years in good health. Sequencing input: blood. V usage is TRBV9 and J usage is TRBJ1-1, with unresolved D. The CDR3 region has the DNA TGTGCCAGCAGCGTAAGGCCGAACACTGAAGCTTTCTTT. Protein: CASSVRPNTEAFF.